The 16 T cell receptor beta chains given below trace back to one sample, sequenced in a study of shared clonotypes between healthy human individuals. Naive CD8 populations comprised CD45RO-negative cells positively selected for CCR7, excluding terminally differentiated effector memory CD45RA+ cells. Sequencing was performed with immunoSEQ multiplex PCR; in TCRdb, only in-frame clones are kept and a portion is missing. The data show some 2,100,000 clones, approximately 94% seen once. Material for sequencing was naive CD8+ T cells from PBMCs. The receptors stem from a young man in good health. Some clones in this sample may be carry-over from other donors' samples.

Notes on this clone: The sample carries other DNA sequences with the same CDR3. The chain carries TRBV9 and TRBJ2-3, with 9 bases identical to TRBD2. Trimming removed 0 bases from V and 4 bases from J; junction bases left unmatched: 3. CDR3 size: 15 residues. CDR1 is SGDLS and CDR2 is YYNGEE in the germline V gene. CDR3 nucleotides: TGTGCCAGCAGCGTAGCGGGACTAGCTGCAGATACGCAGTATTTT. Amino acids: CASSVAGLAADTQYF. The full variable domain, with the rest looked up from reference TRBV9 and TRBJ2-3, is DSGVTQTPKHLITATGQRVTLRCSPRSGDLSVYWYQQSLDQGLQFLIQYYNGEERAKGNILERFSAQQFPDLHSELNLSSLELGDSALYFCASSVAGLAADTQYFGPGTRLTVL.

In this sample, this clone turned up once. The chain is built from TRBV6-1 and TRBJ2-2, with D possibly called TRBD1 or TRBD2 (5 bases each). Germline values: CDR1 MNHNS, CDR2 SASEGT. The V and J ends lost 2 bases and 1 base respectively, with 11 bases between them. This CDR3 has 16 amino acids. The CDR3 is CASSEWGSGNTGELFF. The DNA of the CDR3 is TGTGCCAGCAGTGAATGGGGGTCAGGGAACACCGGGGAGCTGTTTTTT.

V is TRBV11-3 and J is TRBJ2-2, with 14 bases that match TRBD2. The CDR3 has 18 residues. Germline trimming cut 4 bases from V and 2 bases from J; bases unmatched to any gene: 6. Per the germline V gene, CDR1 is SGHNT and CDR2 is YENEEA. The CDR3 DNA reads TGTGCCAGCAGCTCCAGACTAGCGGGAGGGCAAAACACCGGGGAGCTGTTTTTT. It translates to CASSSRLAGGQNTGELFF.

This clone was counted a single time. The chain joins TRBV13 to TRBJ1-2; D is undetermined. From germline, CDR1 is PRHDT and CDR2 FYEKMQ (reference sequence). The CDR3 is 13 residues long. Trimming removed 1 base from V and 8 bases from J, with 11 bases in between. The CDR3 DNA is TGTGCCAGCAGCTTAGAATTGGATTTCGGCTACACCTTC. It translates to CASSLELDFGYTF. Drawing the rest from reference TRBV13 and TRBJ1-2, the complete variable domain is AAGVIQSPRHLIKEKRETATLKCYPIPRHDTVYWYQQGPGQDPQFLISFYEKMQSDKGSIPDRFSAQQFSDYHSELNMSSLELGDSALYFCASSLELDFGYTFGSGTRLTVV.

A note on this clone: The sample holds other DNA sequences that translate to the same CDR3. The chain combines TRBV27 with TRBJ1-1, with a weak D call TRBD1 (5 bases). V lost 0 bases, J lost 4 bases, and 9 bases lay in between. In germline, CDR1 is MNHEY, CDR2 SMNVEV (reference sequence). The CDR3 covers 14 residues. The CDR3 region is CASSLSRGATEAFF. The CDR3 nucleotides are TGTGCCAGCAGTTTATCGAGAGGGGCCACTGAAGCTTTCTTT.

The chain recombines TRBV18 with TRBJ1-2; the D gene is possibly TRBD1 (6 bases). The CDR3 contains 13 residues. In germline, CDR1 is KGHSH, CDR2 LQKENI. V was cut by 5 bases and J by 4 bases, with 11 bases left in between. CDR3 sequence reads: CASSADRPYGYTF. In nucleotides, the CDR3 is TGTGCCAGCTCAGCAGACAGGCCCTATGGCTACACCTTC.

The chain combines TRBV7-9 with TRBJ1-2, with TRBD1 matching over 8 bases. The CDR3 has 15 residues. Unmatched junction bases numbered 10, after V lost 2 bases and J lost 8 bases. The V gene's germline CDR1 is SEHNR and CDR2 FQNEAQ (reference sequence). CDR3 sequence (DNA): TGTGCCAGCAGCTTATCGGGACAGGAATCGGACGGCTACACCTTC. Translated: CASSLSGQESDGYTF.

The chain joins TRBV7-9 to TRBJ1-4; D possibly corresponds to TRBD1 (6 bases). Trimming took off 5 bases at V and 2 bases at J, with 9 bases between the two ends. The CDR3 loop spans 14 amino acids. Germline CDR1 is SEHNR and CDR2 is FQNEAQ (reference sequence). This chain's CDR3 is CASSHRDTNEKLFF. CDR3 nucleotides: TGTGCCAGCAGCCACAGGGATACTAATGAAAAACTGTTTTTT. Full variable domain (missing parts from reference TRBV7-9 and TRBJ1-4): DTGVSQNPRHKITKRGQNVTFRCDPISEHNRLYWYRQTLGQGPEFLTYFQNEAQLEKSRLLSDRFSAERPKGSFSTLEIQRTEQGDSAMYLCASSHRDTNEKLFFGSGTQLSVL.

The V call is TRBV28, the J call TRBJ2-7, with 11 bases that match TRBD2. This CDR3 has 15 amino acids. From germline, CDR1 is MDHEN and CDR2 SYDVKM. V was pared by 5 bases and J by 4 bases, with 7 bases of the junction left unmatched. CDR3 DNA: TGTGCCAGCAGTGGACCACTAGCGGGAGATTACGAGCAGTACTTC. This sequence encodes CASSGPLAGDYEQYF.

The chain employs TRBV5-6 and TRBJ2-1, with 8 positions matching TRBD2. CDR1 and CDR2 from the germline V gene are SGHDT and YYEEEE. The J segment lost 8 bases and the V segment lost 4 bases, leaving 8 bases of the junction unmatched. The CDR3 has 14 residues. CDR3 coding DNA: TGTGCCAGCAGCCGCGGGACTAGTCCCTATGAGCAGTTCTTC. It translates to CASSRGTSPYEQFF.

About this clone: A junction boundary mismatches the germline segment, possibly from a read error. DNA of the CDR3: TGTGCCAGCAGTTTAATGTATCTACAGGGGTCGGTTTTT. It is translated as CASSLMYLQGSVF. The chain links TRBV28 to TRBJ1-4; TRBD1 matches 7 bases. The CDR3 contains 13 residues. CDR1 and CDR2 from the germline V gene are MDHEN and SYDVKM.

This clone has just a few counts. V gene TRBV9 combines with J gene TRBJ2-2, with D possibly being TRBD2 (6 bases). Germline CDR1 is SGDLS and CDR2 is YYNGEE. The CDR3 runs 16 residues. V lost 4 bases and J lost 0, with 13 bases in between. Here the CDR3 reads CASSPSAFANTGELFF. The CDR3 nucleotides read TGTGCCAGCAGCCCTAGCGCCTTCGCGAACACCGGGGAGCTGTTTTTT.

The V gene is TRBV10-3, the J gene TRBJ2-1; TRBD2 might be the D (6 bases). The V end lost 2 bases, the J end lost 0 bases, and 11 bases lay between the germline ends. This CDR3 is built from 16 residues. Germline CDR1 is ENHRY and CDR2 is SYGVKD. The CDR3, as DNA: TGTGCCATCAGTGAGCTTAGCGGTAGCTCCTACAATGAGCAGTTCTTC. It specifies CAISELSGSSYNEQFF.

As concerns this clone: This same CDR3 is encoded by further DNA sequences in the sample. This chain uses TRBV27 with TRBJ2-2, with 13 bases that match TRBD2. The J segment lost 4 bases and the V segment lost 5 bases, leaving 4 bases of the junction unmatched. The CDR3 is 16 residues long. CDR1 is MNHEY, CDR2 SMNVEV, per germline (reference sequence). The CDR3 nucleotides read TGTGCCAGCAGTGGACTAGCGGGAGTGGGCACCGGGGAGCTGTTTTTT. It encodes CASSGLAGVGTGELFF.

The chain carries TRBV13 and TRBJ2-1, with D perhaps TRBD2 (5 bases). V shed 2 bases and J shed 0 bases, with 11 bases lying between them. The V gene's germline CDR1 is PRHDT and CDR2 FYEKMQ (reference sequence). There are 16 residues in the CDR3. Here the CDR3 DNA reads TGTGCCAGCAGCTTAAGGCGGGCAAGCTCCTACAATGAGCAGTTCTTC. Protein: CASSLRRASSYNEQFF.

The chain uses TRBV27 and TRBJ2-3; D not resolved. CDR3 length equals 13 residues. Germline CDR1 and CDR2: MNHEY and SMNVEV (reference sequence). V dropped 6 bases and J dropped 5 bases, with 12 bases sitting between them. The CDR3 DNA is TGTGCCAGCAGCCCCGACATTGAAGATACGCAGTATTTT. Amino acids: CASSPDIEDTQYF.